Below, 31 T cell receptor beta chains from the same sample are listed, as sequenced in a study of T cell repertoires in cytomegalovirus infection. TCRdb ran MiXCR on the reads and lists one entry per CDR3 protein. The sample lists about a million distinct CDR3 sequences, about a third occurring once. Their recognized antigens are unknown. The specimen was cultured CD8+ T cells from PBMCs, collected from culture after CMV antigen stimulation. The receptors shown here come from a human donor in good health (CMV status not recorded). Some clones in this sample may be carry-over from other donors' samples.

The gene calls are TRBV6-1 and TRBJ2-1; 7 nucleotides line up with TRBD1. The V and J ends lost 2 bases and 2 bases, in that order; junction bases with no gene match: 9. CDR1 MNHNS and CDR2 SASEGT come from the germline V gene. CDR3 size: 17 residues. CDR3 sequence reads: CASSERLGQATYNEQFF. The CDR3 DNA sequence: TGTGCCAGCAGTGAAAGACTTGGACAGGCTACCTACAATGAGCAGTTCTTC.

As to this clonotype: This could be a read error, since a much larger clone is one nucleotide away. J is TRBJ2-7 and V is TRBV7-2; unclear D gene. In germline, CDR1 is SGHTA, CDR2 FQGNSA. CDR3 length: 14 amino acids. V was cut by 4 bases and J by 0 bases, with 10 bases left in between. DNA of the CDR3: TGTGCCAGCAGCTCAAACCCTGGCTCCTACGAGCAGTACGTC. As protein: CASSSNPGSYEQYV.

This clonotype appeared a single time. The CDR3 here is CASTLAGDAEAFF. CDR3 in DNA: TGTGCCAGTACCCTGGCCGGGGACGCTGAAGCTTTCTTT. The V call is TRBV19, the J call TRBJ1-1; weak D call: TRBD1 (5 bases). This CDR3 spans 13 amino acids. CDR1 is LNHDA, CDR2 SQIVND, per germline (reference sequence). Between the trimmed V and J ends, which lost 7 bases and 6 bases, there was a span of 15 bases.

The V call is TRBV20-1, the J call TRBJ1-1; D may be TRBD1 (6 bases). V shed 0 bases and J shed 0 bases, with 14 bases lying between them. Germline CDR1 is DFQATT and CDR2 is SNEGSKA (reference sequence). CDR3 size: 16 residues. The CDR3 DNA is TGCAGTGCTAGAGATTTCCGGAGGGGGATGAACACTGAAGCTTTCTTT. Protein sequence: CSARDFRRGMNTEAFF.

In this sample, this clonotype turned up a few times. V usage is TRBV19 and J usage is TRBJ2-2; D not resolved. V was trimmed by 5 bases and J by 0 bases, leaving 7 bases between them. The CDR3 is 14 amino acids. The germline V gene encodes CDR1 LNHDA and CDR2 SQIVND (reference sequence). Here the CDR3 DNA reads TGTGCCAGTAGTCCGTTCGCGAACACCGGGGAGCTGTTTTTT. Protein sequence: CASSPFANTGELFF.

J is TRBJ2-1 and V is TRBV19, with 12 bases aligning to TRBD2. Germline V gene sequence: CDR1 LNHDA, CDR2 SQIVND (reference sequence). This CDR3 spans 15 amino acids. V lost 2 bases to trimming and J lost 10 bases; unmatched junction nucleotides: 6. The CDR3, as DNA: TGTGCCAGTAGTATATCTAGCGGGGGGGCTAGGGAGCAGTTCTTC. Protein sequence: CASSISSGGAREQFF. Based on the CDR3 plus reference TRBV19 and TRBJ2-1, the full variable domain is DGGITQSPKYLFRKEGQNVTLSCEQNLNHDAMYWYRQDPGQGLRLIYYSQIVNDFQKGDIAEGYSVSREKKESFPLTVTSAQKNPTAFYLCASSISSGGAREQFFGPGTRLTVL.

This clonotype was picked up a small number of times. V usage is TRBV12-3 or TRBV12-4 and J usage is TRBJ2-7, with no clear D. Trimming stripped 8 bases from V and 3 bases from J, with 8 bases between. This CDR3 region has 11 residues. CDR3 nucleotide sequence: TGTGCCAGCGCCAACGGCTACGAGCAGTACTTC. Encoded protein: CASANGYEQYF.

This rearrangement joins TRBV6-8 to TRBJ2-7, with D perhaps assigned TRBD1 or TRBD2 (5 bases each). The V gene's germline CDR1 is MNHGY and CDR2 SAAAGT. Trimming stripped 5 bases from V and 2 bases from J, with 28 bases between. CDR3 size: 19 residues. The chain's CDR3 is CASSTWTGTHSTYAYEQYV. The CDR3 DNA is TGTGCCAGCAGTACCTGGACCGGGACCCACTCTACTTACGCCTACGAGCAGTACGTC.

The chain is built from TRBV19 and TRBJ2-1; D tentatively reads TRBD1 or TRBD2 (5 bases each). V lost 7 bases, J lost 3 bases, and 13 bases lay in between. The CDR3 covers 14 residues. CDR1 LNHDA and CDR2 SQIVND come from the germline V gene (reference sequence). The CDR3 sequence: CASTRDLSYNEQFF. The CDR3 region has the DNA TGTGCCAGTACAAGGGACCTCAGCTACAATGAGCAGTTCTTC. The variable domain in full, with the rest retrieved from reference TRBV19 and TRBJ2-1, is DGGITQSPKYLFRKEGQNVTLSCEQNLNHDAMYWYRQDPGQGLRLIYYSQIVNDFQKGDIAEGYSVSREKKESFPLTVTSAQKNPTAFYLCASTRDLSYNEQFFGPGTRLTVL.

This clonotype was recorded many times. V is TRBV7-9 and J is TRBJ2-3, with D tentatively TRBD1 or TRBD2 (5 bases each). The CDR3 contains 14 residues. V was trimmed by 5 bases and J by 6 bases, leaving 15 bases between them. Germline assignment: CDR1 SEHNR and CDR2 FQNEAQ (reference sequence). CDR3 region: CASSPPGARDTQYF. The CDR3 nucleotides are TGTGCCAGCAGCCCCCCCGGGGCACGGGATACGCAGTATTTT.

The chain employs TRBV15 and TRBJ1-1; tentative D call: TRBD1 (5 bases). CDR1 is LNHNV and CDR2 is YYDKDF in the germline V gene (reference sequence). CDR3 length: 16 residues. The V end was cut by 3 bases, the J end by 1 base, with 15 bases between. CDR3 nucleotides: TGTGCCACCAGCAGTCCATGGGACTCGCCGAACACTGAAGCTTTCTTT. It yields the protein CATSSPWDSPNTEAFF.

This clonotype has more than one count but fewer than ten. The rearrangement uses TRBV4-1 and TRBJ2-3; maybe TRBD2 (6 bases). This CDR3 contains 16 residues. The germline V gene encodes CDR1 MGHRA and CDR2 YSYEKL. Between the trimmed V and J ends, which lost 4 bases and 5 bases, there was a span of 19 bases. The CDR3 region has the DNA TGCGCCAGCAGCCCGTTCCGGGGAGGACCTGGAGATACGCAGTATTTT. This sequence encodes CASSPFRGGPGDTQYF.

This clonotype was detected many times. The V call is TRBV7-2, the J call TRBJ2-7; 10 nucleotides line up with TRBD1. The CDR3 length is 14 residues. J lost 4 bases, V lost 0 bases, and 0 bases had no gene match. In germline, CDR1 is SGHTA, CDR2 FQGNSA. CDR3: CASSLAGQGYEQYV. CDR3 bases: TGTGCCAGCAGCTTAGCGGGACAGGGGTACGAGCAGTACGTC.

The sample holds a few counts of this clonotype. The chain links TRBV27 to TRBJ2-5; TRBD2 matches at 7 bases. Trimming at V came to 3 bases and at J to 4 bases, leaving 8 bases not matched to a gene. CDR3 length equals 15 residues. The germline gives CDR1 MNHEY, CDR2 SMNVEV (reference sequence). Here the CDR3 DNA reads TGTGCCAGCAGTTTCGGCGGGACTACAAGAGAGACCCAGTACTTC. This encodes CASSFGGTTRETQYF.

DNA for the CDR3: TGTGCCAGCAGCTTGGATGGGCTGATGTCCACCGGGGAGCTGTTTTTT. Translated: CASSLDGLMSTGELFF. J is TRBJ2-2 and V is TRBV5-6; D remains ambiguous. This CDR3 is 16 amino acids long. Germline loops: CDR1 SGHDT, CDR2 YYEEEE. V lost 0 bases and J lost 4, with 13 bases in between.

CDR3 loop: CASSPQEPAFYNEQFF. The CDR3 DNA follows: TGTGCCAGCAGCCCCCAGGAGCCGGCCTTCTACAATGAGCAGTTCTTC. The gene calls are TRBV7-4 and TRBJ2-1; D gene uncertain. Germline CDR1 reads SGHVT; CDR2 reads SQSDAQ. The CDR3 sequence is 16 residues long. Trimming took 5 bases from V and 3 from J, leaving 17 bases between them.

This chain uses TRBV29-1 with TRBJ1-2, with unresolved D. The V end was cut by 3 bases, the J end by 8 bases, with 10 bases between. Germline CDR1 is SQVTM and CDR2 is ANQGSEA. There are 11 residues in the CDR3. The CDR3 reads CSVDGLGGYTF. The DNA for the CDR3 is TGCAGCGTTGATGGGTTAGGGGGCTACACCTTC.

V gene TRBV25-1 combines with J gene TRBJ1-6; D remains ambiguous. The germline V gene encodes CDR1 MGHDK and CDR2 SYGVNS. This CDR3 contains 14 residues. The V and J ends lost 7 bases and 9 bases respectively, with 16 bases between them. CDR3 in amino acids: CASTPGGVFSPLHF. The CDR3 DNA sequence: TGTGCCAGCACACCGGGCGGTGTATTTTCACCCCTCCACTTT.

The table lists this clonotype with a few counts. The chain recombines TRBV6-2 or TRBV6-3 with TRBJ2-2, with D hard to call. The V gene lost 7 bases and the J gene lost 1 base, with 10 bases spanning the gap. Germline CDR1 reads MNHEY; CDR2 reads SVGEGT. The CDR3 length is 14 residues. CDR3: CASNGPMNTGELFF. The CDR3 coding sequence is TGTGCCAGCAATGGACCGATGAACACCGGGGAGCTGTTTTTT.

The V call is TRBV27, the J call TRBJ1-5; TRBD1 might be the D (5 bases). CDR1 and CDR2 (germline): MNHEY, SMNVEV (reference sequence). V lost 8 bases and J lost 7, with 18 bases in between. The CDR3 is 14 amino acids. In nucleotides, the CDR3 is TGTGCCAGCCGAGCCGGGACTTATATCCAGCCCCAGCATTTT. Its translation: CASRAGTYIQPQHF.

This chain connects TRBV14 to TRBJ2-1; 11 bases are shared with TRBD1. Germline CDR1 SGHDN, CDR2 FVKESK. The CDR3 loop spans 15 amino acids. The J segment lost 5 bases and the V segment lost 4 bases, leaving 4 bases of the junction unmatched. The CDR3 loop is CASSPQGQGDNEQFF. In DNA, the CDR3 is TGTGCCAGCAGCCCGCAGGGACAGGGGGACAATGAGCAGTTCTTC.

J is TRBJ2-5 and V is TRBV7-6, with TRBD1 as a possible D gene (5 bases). The CDR3 runs 12 residues. Trimming took 8 bases from V and 3 from J, leaving 10 bases between them. The germline CDR1 and CDR2 sequences are SGHVS and FNYEAQ. CDR3 sequence: CASQGPEETQYF. CDR3 DNA: TGTGCCAGCCAGGGTCCAGAAGAGACCCAGTACTTC. The full variable domain, its missing parts supplied by reference TRBV7-6 and TRBJ2-5, is GAGVSQSPRYKVTKRGQDVALRCDPISGHVSLYWYRQALGQGPEFLTYFNYEAQQDKSGLPNDRFSAERPEGSISTLTIQRTEQRDSAMYRCASQGPEETQYFGPGTRLLVL.

Ten or more counts support this clonotype. This chain uses TRBV10-3 with TRBJ1-1; TRBD1 aligns across 8 bases. The V and J ends lost 6 bases and 5 bases, in that order; junction bases with no gene match: 8. This CDR3 contains 14 residues. Germline-derived CDR1 and CDR2 are ENHRY and SYGVKD. The CDR3 sequence: CAIRPDRGGTEAFF. The CDR3 DNA follows: TGTGCCATCAGACCCGACAGGGGTGGTACTGAAGCTTTCTTT.

The J gene is TRBJ2-6, the V gene TRBV20-1; 8 bases map to TRBD1. The junction had 9 bases not matched to a gene; V was cut back by 2 bases and J by 0 bases. The CDR3 loop spans 18 amino acids. Germline loops: CDR1 DFQATT, CDR2 SNEGSKA (reference sequence). The CDR3 loop reads CSARPLTGVNSGANVLTF. CDR3 bases: TGCAGTGCTAGACCACTGACAGGGGTGAACTCTGGGGCCAACGTCCTGACTTTC.

J is TRBJ2-3 and V is TRBV4-1; TRBD2 aligns across 8 bases. Looked up from germline, CDR1 is MGHRA and CDR2 is YSYEKL. This CDR3 has 15 amino acids. Losses at the gene ends were 8 bases for V and 5 bases for J; bases not matched to a gene: 12. The CDR3 reads CASRNEAGGLDTQYF. Written as DNA, the CDR3 is TGCGCCAGCCGAAACGAGGCGGGGGGCCTAGATACGCAGTATTTT.

This clonotype has a handful of counts. The chain's CDR3 is CASSYGQGGYNEQFF. CDR3 bases: TGTGCCAGTAGCTACGGACAGGGAGGGTACAATGAGCAGTTCTTC. The chain links TRBV19 to TRBJ2-1, with D possibly matching TRBD1 (8 bases). Between the trimmed V and J ends, which lost 6 bases and 4 bases, there was a span of 16 bases. The germline V gene encodes CDR1 LNHDA and CDR2 SQIVND (reference sequence). There are 15 residues in the CDR3.

This clonotype showed up just a few times. The CDR3 nucleotides read TGTGCCAGCAGTTACTCTTGGACAGAAGGCACAGATACGCAGTATTTT. Its translation is CASSYSWTEGTDTQYF. This chain links TRBV6-5 with TRBJ2-3; maybe TRBD1 (6 bases). This CDR3 is 16 amino acids long. V shed 0 bases and J shed 1 base, with 11 bases lying between them. Germline-derived CDR1 and CDR2 are MNHEY and SVGAGI.

The gene calls are TRBV6-5 and TRBJ1-4; 10 bases agree with TRBD1. J lost 6 bases, V lost 2 bases, and 6 bases had no gene match. The germline V gene has CDR1 MNHEY and CDR2 SVGAGI. CDR3 length: 16 residues. The CDR3 spells CASSYERTGGDEKLFF. As DNA, the CDR3 is TGTGCCAGCAGTTACGAGCGGACAGGGGGGGATGAAAAACTGTTTTTT.

The chain has TRBV28 and TRBJ2-3; 11 bases align to TRBD1. V shed 7 bases and J 5 bases; nucleotides not matched to a gene: 11. The CDR3 contains 16 residues. Per germline, CDR1 MDHEN and CDR2 SYDVKM. CDR3 sequence: CASTLRTGGFVDTQYF. For the CDR3, the DNA is TGTGCCAGCACCCTTCGGACAGGGGGCTTTGTAGATACGCAGTATTTT.

The chain combines TRBV6-1 with TRBJ2-3; 14 bases map to TRBD2. The J segment lost 0 bases and the V segment lost 0 bases, leaving 5 bases of the junction unmatched. Germline CDR1 and CDR2: MNHNS and SASEGT. There are 19 residues in the CDR3. The DNA for the CDR3 is TGTGCCAGCAGTGAAGCGCAGGGACTAGCGGGGGCGAGCACAGATACGCAGTATTTT. This translates into CASSEAQGLAGASTDTQYF.

The chain carries TRBV6-5 and TRBJ1-2; 10 positions match TRBD1. The trim removed 6 bases at V and 7 bases at J, leaving 5 bases unmatched. Germline assignment: CDR1 MNHEY and CDR2 SVGAGI. The CDR3 sequence is 13 residues long. DNA of the CDR3: TGTGCCAGCAGGAGACAGGGGGCTGGTGGCTACACCTTC. This encodes CASRRQGAGGYTF.